This is a list of T cell receptor beta chains from one sample in a study of T cell responses to AZD1222 COVID-19 vaccine. Assay used: immunoSEQ multiplex PCR; TCRdb lists only in-frame clones, some missing. This table holds hundreds of thousands of clones, 85% to 95% found once. The sample here was peripheral blood, taken on day 0 of MenACWY control vaccination. All receptors come from an adult in good health. CDR3s include the opening cysteine and the closing phenylalanine or tryptophan. The D gene is left open where the match is weak. For some rows the clone size is stated as once, few or many, or as a class when expanded; others skip it.

abundance | j_gene | v_gene | d_gene | CDR3aa | CDR3nt
. | TRBJ2-1 | TRBV19 | TRBD1 | CASSLQGAYEQFF | TGTGCCAGTAGTTTACAGGGGGCCTATGAGCAGTTCTTC
. | TRBJ1-2 | TRBV5-6 | . | CASSEYGTALDGYTF | TGTGCCAGCAGCGAATACGGGACGGCGCTCGATGGCTACACCTTC
once | TRBJ2-1 | TRBV19 | . | CASSRGAGSYNEQFF | TGTGCCAGTAGTCGGGGGGCTGGCTCCTACAATGAGCAGTTCTTC
. | TRBJ1-6 | TRBV4-2 | . | CASSLQQGLSNSPLHF | TGTGCCAGCAGCCTCCAGCAGGGGTTAAGTAATTCACCCCTCCACTTT
. | TRBJ1-1 | TRBV29-1 | . | CSVDHRALNTEAFF | TGCAGCGTTGATCACAGGGCACTTAACACTGAAGCTTTCTTT
. | TRBJ1-3 | TRBV5-1 | TRBD1 | CASSDGTDDGNTIYF | TGCGCCAGCAGCGACGGGACAGACGATGGAAACACCATATATTTT
. | TRBJ1-1 | TRBV19 | . | CATTRDRSGTEAFF | TGTGCCACTACTAGAGACAGGTCGGGTACTGAAGCTTTCTTT
. | TRBJ2-1 | TRBV5-1 | . | CASSLSSWEDEQFF | TGCGCCAGCAGCTTGTCTAGTTGGGAGGATGAGCAGTTCTTC
. | TRBJ2-3 | TRBV5-1 | TRBD2 | CASSSRISGGRLDTQYF | TGCGCCAGCAGCTCCAGGATTAGCGGGGGCCGGTTGGATACGCAGTATTTT
. | TRBJ1-2 | TRBV6-5 | . | CASSQRGYTF | TGTGCCAGCAGTCAGAGGGGCTACACCTTC
. | TRBJ2-2 | TRBV18 | TRBD1 | CASSPRQGNAGELFF | TGTGCCAGCTCACCACGACAGGGGAACGCCGGGGAGCTGTTTTTT
once | TRBJ2-2 | TRBV4-2 | TRBD2 | CASSPRGSGGPNTGELFF | TGTGCCAGCAGCCCACGGGGGAGCGGGGGCCCGAACACCGGGGAGCTGTTTTTT
. | TRBJ1-5 | TRBV10-3 | TRBD1 | CAIKSGQGGGQPQHF | TGTGCCATCAAATCGGGACAGGGTGGAGGTCAGCCCCAGCATTTT
. | TRBJ1-5 | TRBV3-1/TRBV3-2 | . | CASSQGVANQPQHF | TGTGCCAGCAGCCAAGGGGTAGCAAATCAGCCCCAGCATTTT
. | TRBJ1-4 | TRBV5-1 | . | CASRSGAGATNEKLFF | TGCGCCAGCAGGTCAGGCGCAGGCGCAACTAATGAAAAACTGTTTTTT
. | TRBJ1-1 | TRBV9 | TRBD1 | CASSPTGGTNTEAFF | TGTGCCAGCAGCCCGACAGGGGGGACGAACACTGAAGCTTTCTTT
. | TRBJ2-7 | TRBV19 | TRBD1 | CASSIPGTGVYEQYF | TGTGCCAGTAGTATCCCCGGGACAGGGGTATACGAGCAGTACTTC
. | TRBJ2-1 | TRBV4-2 | TRBD2 | CASSQDAGLRGANYNEQFF | TGTGCCAGCAGCCAAGATGCCGGTCTGCGGGGGGCCAACTACAATGAGCAGTTCTTC
. | TRBJ2-7 | TRBV5-8 | . | CASSPQGLRRYEQYF | TGTGCCAGCAGCCCCCAGGGACTTAGGAGGTACGAGCAGTACTTC
. | TRBJ1-5 | TRBV5-1 | . | CASSSEGGRDQPQHF | TGCGCCAGCAGCTCGGAGGGGGGGCGAGATCAGCCCCAGCATTTT
. | TRBJ1-4 | TRBV5-1 | TRBD1 | CASTLGGQGREKLFF | TGCGCCAGCACCCTAGGGGGACAGGGGCGAGAAAAACTGTTTTTT
once | TRBJ1-5 | TRBV28 | TRBD1 | CASSQGQGASGEHF | TGTGCCAGCAGTCAAGGACAGGGGGCCTCAGGGGAGCATTTT
. | TRBJ1-3 | TRBV5-5 | TRBD1 | CASSFRGEGNTIYF | TGTGCCAGCAGCTTCAGGGGGGAAGGAAACACCATATATTTT
. | TRBJ2-1 | TRBV5-1 | . | CASSLATLADYNEQFF | TGCGCCAGCAGCTTGGCGACACTAGCCGATTACAATGAGCAGTTCTTC
. | TRBJ2-4 | TRBV3-1/TRBV3-2 | . | CASSQGRAKNIQYF | TGTGCCAGCAGCCAGGGAAGAGCCAAAAACATTCAGTACTTC
. | TRBJ2-5 | TRBV7-2 | TRBD2 | CASSLSLAGQETQYF | TGTGCCAGCAGCTTATCCCTAGCGGGCCAAGAGACCCAGTACTTC
. | TRBJ1-1 | TRBV10-3 | TRBD1 | CAISGQGADTEAFF | TGTGCCATCAGTGGACAGGGGGCGGACACTGAAGCTTTCTTT
. | TRBJ1-1 | TRBV6-5 | . | CASSATGSTEAFF | TGTGCCAGCAGCGCTACAGGGTCGACTGAAGCTTTCTTT
. | TRBJ1-4 | TRBV30 | TRBD1 | CAWRGGQYNEKLFF | TGTGCCTGGAGGGGGGGACAGTATAATGAAAAACTGTTTTTT
. | TRBJ1-1 | TRBV14 | . | CASSQVVTGAAFF | TGTGCCAGCAGCCAAGTGGTAACAGGAGCAGCTTTCTTT
. | TRBJ1-6 | TRBV7-2 | TRBD1 | CASSFVGQANSPLHF | TGTGCCAGCAGCTTCGTGGGACAGGCTAATTCACCCCTCCACTTT
. | TRBJ1-6 | TRBV10-2 | . | CASSKGQGSPLHF | TGCGCCAGCAGTAAGGGGCAGGGATCACCCCTCCACTTT
. | TRBJ2-5 | TRBV7-2 | . | CASSSTGWGTETQYF | TGTGCCAGCAGCTCAACAGGGTGGGGGACAGAGACCCAGTACTTC
. | TRBJ2-3 | TRBV5-6 | . | CASSMGAGARYF | TGTGCCAGCAGTATGGGGGCCGGAGCTCGGTATTTT
few | TRBJ1-1 | TRBV5-1 | . | CASSLRNTEAFF | TGCGCCAGCAGCTTGAGGAACACTGAAGCTTTCTTT
. | TRBJ2-1 | TRBV5-1 | . | CASSLEAPSYNEQFF | TGCGCCAGCAGCTTGGAGGCTCCTTCCTACAATGAGCAGTTCTTC
. | TRBJ2-1 | TRBV30 | . | CAWSPGGYNEQFF | TGTGCCTGGAGCCCCGGAGGGTACAATGAGCAGTTCTTC
. | TRBJ2-7 | TRBV6-6 | TRBD1 | CASSDTGGNYEQYF | TGTGCCAGCAGTGACACAGGGGGCAATTACGAGCAGTACTTC
. | TRBJ1-2 | TRBV19 | . | CASSFAGPPFPYGYTF | TGTGCCAGTAGTTTCGCCGGGCCTCCGTTCCCTTATGGCTACACCTTC
. | TRBJ2-1 | TRBV7-9 | . | CASSLGRISYNEQFF | TGTGCCAGCAGTTTAGGACGGATCTCCTACAATGAGCAGTTCTTC
. | TRBJ2-5 | TRBV6-2/TRBV6-3 | TRBD1 | CASSYRSGTGGQETQYF | TGTGCCAGCAGTTACCGCTCAGGGACAGGGGGACAAGAGACCCAGTACTTC
. | TRBJ1-2 | TRBV7-2 | TRBD1 | CASSTRQGLSPYGYTF | TGTGCCAGCAGCACCCGACAGGGACTTTCACCATATGGCTACACCTTC
. | TRBJ1-2 | TRBV23-1 | TRBD1 | CASSPSGTVYGYTF | TGCGCCAGCAGTCCCTCAGGGACAGTATATGGCTACACCTTC
. | TRBJ2-3 | TRBV5-1 | TRBD1 | CASSLGGQGGTDTQYF | TGCGCCAGCAGCTTGGGCGGCCAGGGGGGCACAGATACGCAGTATTTT
. | TRBJ1-2 | TRBV4-1 | TRBD1 | CASSQESTGANYGYTF | TGCGCCAGCAGCCAAGAATCGACAGGGGCTAACTATGGCTACACCTTC
. | TRBJ1-3 | TRBV7-6 | TRBD1 | CASSLLPGQGGNTIYF | TGTGCCAGCAGCCTGCTACCGGGACAGGGTGGAAACACCATATATTTT
. | TRBJ1-3 | TRBV19 | TRBD1 | CASSLRTGAGNTIYF | TGTGCCAGTAGTCTCCGGACAGGGGCTGGAAACACCATATATTTT
. | TRBJ2-1 | TRBV15 | . | CATSRGRQVNNEQFF | TGTGCCACCAGCAGAGGCAGACAGGTCAACAATGAGCAGTTCTTC
. | TRBJ1-1 | TRBV6-2/TRBV6-3 | TRBD1 | CASSYAMTGGTEAFF | TGTGCCAGCAGTTACGCTATGACAGGGGGCACTGAAGCTTTCTTT
. | TRBJ2-2 | TRBV5-1 | TRBD2 | CASSGTSGAGELFF | TGCGCCAGCAGCGGGACTAGCGGCGCCGGGGAGCTGTTTTTT
. | TRBJ2-5 | TRBV11-3 | TRBD2 | CASSLGLADQETQYF | TGTGCCAGCAGCTTAGGACTAGCGGACCAAGAGACCCAGTACTTC
. | TRBJ1-4 | TRBV6-5 | . | CASSPRDGEKLFF | TGTGCCAGCAGTCCCCGGGACGGTGAAAAACTGTTTTTT
. | TRBJ2-3 | TRBV25-1 | TRBD2 | CASARGGAGDTQYF | TGTGCCAGCGCGCGCGGGGGGGCAGGAGATACGCAGTATTTT
. | TRBJ2-7 | TRBV7-2 | TRBD1 | CASSHEGAGSSYEQYF | TGTGCCAGCAGTCATGAGGGGGCAGGAAGCTCCTACGAGCAGTACTTC
. | TRBJ1-2 | TRBV5-1 | . | CASSLGGTYGYTF | TGCGCCAGCAGCTTGGGCGGAACCTATGGCTACACCTTC